This TCR beta chain was sequenced during a study of cytotoxic CD8 clonotypes in ibrutinib-treated CLL. The germline CDR1 and CDR2 sequences are LNHDA and SQIVND (reference sequence). The V end was cut by 7 bases, the J end by 4 bases, with 13 bases between. The CDR3 loop spans 13 amino acids. Using immunoSEQ multiplex PCR, the repertoire was profiled, and TCRdb retains in-frame clones only, with some absent. The sample contains approximately 320,000 clones, 67% of which appear only once. This rearrangement joins TRBV19 to TRBJ2-5; no firm D call. The sequence was collected from a human donor with chronic lymphocytic leukemia. The specimen comprised PBMCs, sampled after 36 months of ibrutinib treatment. CDR3 nucleotide sequence: TGTGCCAGTAATTCGCTCGCTGGAGAGACCCAGTACTTC. Translation: CASNSLAGETQYF.